This T cell receptor beta chain is from a study of liver allograft versus peripheral blood T cells. Overall study: Comparisons were made between T cell receptor repertoires found in transplanted livers and those circulating in recipients' peripheral blood. Study outcomes and limitations: Peripheral blood reportedly held T cell receptor repertoires that differed from those inside liver allografts.

This clonotype was detected many times. Its antigen is still unknown. The CDR3 is 16 amino acids. Germline V lookup: CDR1 MNHNS, CDR2 SASEGT. Trimming stripped 10 bases from V and 0 bases from J, with 22 bases between. One entry per CDR3 protein, called by TCRdb with MiXCR from the reads. The repertoire holds fewer than 15,000 distinct CDR3 sequences, with 18% as singletons. The gene calls are TRBV6-1 and TRBJ2-7; D might be TRBD1 or TRBD2, each matching 6 bases. This sequence originates from a human patient who had a liver transplant. The graft donor may have given rise to some T cells. This CDR3 reads CAIGGPGPESSYEQYF. The CDR3 DNA reads TGTGCCATTGGGGGGCCAGGGCCCGAAAGCTCCTACGAGCAGTACTTC.